The T cell receptor beta chain under discussion was sequenced for a study of cytomegalovirus exposure and HLA in healthy donors. Sequenced by immunoSEQ multiplex PCR; TCRdb stores in-frame clones only, minus some. Seen here are some 230,000 clones, 75% to 95% observed once, and the top ten hold around 1%. The CDR3 extends over 16 amino acids. The junction had 3 bases not matched to a gene; V was cut back by 1 base and J by 5 bases. Germline V CDR1 and CDR2: LGHNA, YNFKEQ. The chain is built from TRBV4-2 and TRBJ2-1; 12 positions match TRBD2. The clonotype originates from a woman aged 18-35 years in good health and CMV-seronegative. Material: PBMCs. CDR3 sequence (DNA): TGTGCCAGCAGCCAAGCGAGACTAGCGGGAGACAATGAGCAGTTCTTC. It yields the protein CASSQARLAGDNEQFF.